The clone carrying this T cell receptor beta chain turned up a few times. Its target is unknown. This sample is part of a study of T cell repertoires in cytomegalovirus infection. About the research overall: Signatures in public TCR beta sequences pointed to both CMV infection and matching HLA type.

From the reads, TCRdb called clonotypes with MiXCR, one entry per CDR3 protein. The sample lists some 900,000 distinct CDR3 sequences, less than 35% occurring once. The study's findings and limits: What dominated the ex vivo response were HLA-C-restricted CMV-specific TCR beta clonotypes.

Germline V gene data show CDR1 as MNHEY and CDR2 as SVGEGT. V was shortened by 0 bases and J by 0 bases, with 16 bases between the two germline ends. CDR3 size: 18 residues. The specimen was cultured CD8+ T cells from PBMCs, collected from culture after CMV antigen stimulation. V usage is TRBV6-2 or TRBV6-3 and J usage is TRBJ2-3, with D unresolved. The TCR sequence derives from a human donor in good health (CMV status not recorded). Some clones in this sample may be carry-over from other donors' samples. CDR3 DNA: TGTGCCAGCAGTTACTCGCGATCGGTAGTGGCTAGCACAGATACGCAGTATTTT. It encodes CASSYSRSVVASTDTQYF.